This T cell receptor beta chain was profiled in a study of molecular identifiers for immune sequencing clone quantification (dated by TCRdb to 2017 to 2018). Looking at the study overall: For a replicate experiment, RNA from approximately 20,000 or 100,000 naive CD8 T cells was divided into five aliquots, of which four were sequenced. This methods study benchmarked molecular-identifier clustering-based TCR repertoire sequencing (MIDCIRS) and TCR RNA copy counting, using CD8 T cells to do so.

Broader findings and caveats from the paper: The naive libraries included spiked-in Jurkat TCR RNA (roughly nine copies' worth), and this Jurkat TCR RNA is not part of the donor repertoire. Highly expanded clone sizes could be underestimated because identical TCR molecules may share a barcode. Spiked-in Jurkat TCR RNA equal to a single cell's worth was reported to be detectable even within one million naive CD8 T cells. Clones above 20 RNA copies held over 97% of molecules in CMV-specific effector cells but under 1% in naive cells. Without barcode sub-clustering, chimeric consensus sequences inflated TCR diversity; chimeras reached as high as 47%. Modeling indicated around 3 TCR RNA copies recovered per cell, compared with 7.5 to 10 by digital PCR, which implies a capture efficiency of 25% to 35%.

This clonotype was detected many times. Its specific antigen is unknown. No base quality information exists; no much larger clone differs at one position. Naive CD8 T cell libraries were made from approximately 20,000 to 1,000,000 sorted cells using 10%, 30% or 50% of purified RNA. Naive CD8 T cells were FACS-sorted as CD8+CD4-CCR7+CD45RA+ on a BD FACSAria II into RLT Plus buffer. To test detection sensitivity, Jurkat RNA equal to 10 or so TCR copies was added to samples of about 17,000-1,100,000 naive CD8 T cells. CD8 T cells were enriched using RosetteSep CD8+ T Cell Enrichment Cocktail and Ficoll-Paque, and the enriched cells then underwent ACK red cell lysis. Library preparation employed PCR. This sample was sequenced with a NextSeq 500. Bulk TCR libraries were made following a previously described method, with the TCR primers given in Table S5. Total RNA was purified with the Qiagen AllPrep DNA/RNA kit. Before analysis, reads from multiple sequencing runs of one library were combined. The source study handled its data this way. Reads were retained only if an exact TCR constant sequence was present, and the retained reads were trimmed to 150 nt and grouped according to their 12-nt molecular barcodes. Reads inside each barcode group were sub-clustered using a 15% Levenshtein threshold, and a quality-weighted consensus sequence was constructed for each RNA molecule. Non-functional sequences were excluded, and lower-count sequences lying one edit away from another sequence were also excluded. Barcode sub-clusters with fewer than 20% of the maximum read count were removed, based on fitting two negative binomial distributions. The public reads were reanalyzed by TCRdb: fastp trimming at Q25, MiXCR alignment, in-frame beta chains only. Rows with a matching CDR3 protein are joined into one entry that keeps the most common DNA and genes. What appears here as the V and J calls and clone size reflects TCRdb's work, not the paper's. This sample holds 460,000 or so distinct CDR3 sequences; roughly 25% were observed only once. 0.7% to 0.9% of the sample goes to the ten largest clones.

V is pared back by 5 bases and J by 6 bases, with 12 bases lying between the germline termini. Measured from the cysteine to the phenylalanine, the CDR3 is 13 residues long. The retained sequence is limited to the CDR3, 39 bases, with the frame set at the first base. The germline V gene (reference sequence) supplies CDR1 PRHDT and CDR2 FYEKMQ. Sequenced sample: naive CD8+ T cells from blood, with Jurkat cell RNA spiked in. The cell subset or site label, read with the paper, signifies: FACS-sorted CD8+CD4-CCR7+CD45RA+ naive T cells. The source of this sequence is a human donor in good health. Some libraries in this study had Jurkat cell RNA spiked in. Here the chain combines TRBV13 and TRBJ2-3, with a tentative D gene TRBD1 over 5 matching bases. The DNA is TGTGCCAGCAGCCCTCCAGCAGGGGATACGCAGTATTTT. Translated, this is CASSPPAGDTQYF. The CDR3 plus the reference TRBV13 and TRBJ2-3 genes for the other parts give the full variable domain: AAGVIQSPRHLIKEKRETATLKCYPIPRHDTVYWYQQGPGQDPQFLISFYEKMQSDKGSIPDRFSAQQFSDYHSELNMSSLELGDSALYFCASSPPAGDTQYFGPGTRLTVL.